The 8 T cell receptor beta chains presented below share a single source sample, sequenced in a study of radiotherapy plus CTLA-4 blockade in lung cancer. Clones were read by immunoSEQ multiplex PCR, and TCRdb kept only the in-frame ones, dropping some. The sample contains roughly 93,000 clones, approximately 85% of which appear only once. The input for sequencing was peripheral blood, taken from a patient treated with radiotherapy plus ipilimumab. The receptors were sampled from a human donor with non-small cell lung cancer who had a partial response to radiotherapy plus ipilimumab.

The gene calls are TRBV28 and TRBJ2-3, with D possibly TRBD2 on 5 matching bases. Germline assignment: CDR1 MDHEN and CDR2 SYDVKM. Between the trimmed V and J ends, which lost 6 bases and 2 bases, there was a span of 12 bases. This CDR3 has 14 amino acids. The CDR3 reads CASRPPGFTDTQYF. For the CDR3, the DNA is TGTGCCAGCAGACCCCCGGGGTTCACAGATACGCAGTATTTT.

The chain joins TRBV28 to TRBJ1-1, with D possibly matching TRBD1 (6 bases). CDR3 length equals 15 residues. Trimming stripped 3 bases from V and 3 bases from J, with 14 bases between. Germline CDR1 is MDHEN and CDR2 is SYDVKM. CDR3 DNA: TGTGCCAGCAGTTTGGGTACAGGGTGGGACACTGAAGCTTTCTTT. Amino acid sequence: CASSLGTGWDTEAFF.

The chain uses TRBV7-3 and TRBJ2-1, with 10 positions matching TRBD2. The trim removed 6 bases at V and 9 bases at J, leaving 11 bases unmatched. Germline CDR1 is SGHTA and CDR2 is FQGTGA. The CDR3 totals 15 residues. CDR3 residues: CASSPAGTSVGEQFF. The CDR3 nucleotides are TGTGCCAGCAGTCCTGCAGGGACTAGCGTAGGTGAGCAGTTCTTC. Variable domain in full (rest from reference TRBV7-3 and TRBJ2-1): GAGVSQTPSNKVTEKGKYVELRCDPISGHTALYWYRQSLGQGPEFLIYFQGTGAADDSGLPNDRFFAVRPEGSVSTLKIQRTERGDSAVYLCASSPAGTSVGEQFFGPGTRLTVL.

The V call is TRBV6-5, the J call TRBJ1-2, with 7 bases identical to TRBD1. V shed 4 bases, J shed 4 bases, and the junction held 3 bases outside the gene matches. CDR3 length: 13 amino acids. CDR1 and CDR2 from the germline V gene are MNHEY and SVGAGI. CDR3 nucleotide sequence: TGTGCCAGCAGTTCCAGGGGGATCTATGGCTACACCTTC. Translated: CASSSRGIYGYTF.

The chain recombines TRBV6-6 with TRBJ1-2; 7 bases align to TRBD1. J lost 7 bases, V lost 6 bases, and 11 bases had no gene match. The CDR3 loop spans 14 amino acids. Germline V gene sequence: CDR1 MNHNY, CDR2 SVGAGI (reference sequence). In nucleotides, the CDR3 is TGTGCCAGCAGGCGGGGCAGGGGGTCACTTGGCTACACCTTC. This codes for CASRRGRGSLGYTF.

The chain couples TRBV5-4 to TRBJ2-5; TRBD2 is a possible D gene (5 bases). V lost 3 bases and J 4 bases, leaving 13 bases between the germline ends. Germline CDR1 and CDR2: SGHNT and YYREEE (reference sequence). There are 14 residues in the CDR3. The CDR3, as DNA: TGTGCCAGCAGCTCCTCGGGCGGGCCAGAGACCCAGTACTTC. This translates into CASSSSGGPETQYF.

The chain carries TRBV14 and TRBJ2-3, with D possibly being TRBD2 (5 bases). CDR3 length: 16 residues. Between the trimmed V and J ends, which lost 0 bases and 1 base, there was a span of 11 bases. Germline CDR1 is SGHDN and CDR2 is FVKESK. The CDR3 DNA reads TGTGCCAGCAGCCAAGAAGCTTGGCGGGGCACAGATACGCAGTATTTT. Its translation is CASSQEAWRGTDTQYF.

This clone was counted between two and nine times. The chain joins TRBV15 to TRBJ2-5, with D perhaps matching TRBD2 (7 bases). The V end was cut by 8 bases, the J end by 5 bases, with 21 bases between. This CDR3 has 15 residues. CDR1 and CDR2 from the germline V gene are LNHNV and YYDKDF (reference sequence). The chain's CDR3 is CATDGGGGGGETQYF. In DNA, the CDR3 is TGTGCCACCGATGGTGGAGGGGGGGGTGGGGAGACCCAGTACTTC.